This TCR beta chain was observed in a study of identical twins (dated by TCRdb to between 2015 and 2016). At the level of the whole study: To test whether fetal clonotypes persist, the study used deep sequencing on TCR alpha and beta repertoires from monozygotic twins, unrelated adults of various ages, and cord blood. To rule out contamination, the twin experiments were replicated at different times with different library preparation protocols. Broad study findings and their caveats: In monozygotic twins, out-of-frame TCR alpha sharing was systematically underestimated by recombination models, although the models agreed with sharing between unrelated individuals. Fewer insertions were carried by abundant cord blood beta clonotypes, a similar but weaker trend appeared in young adult naive repertoires, and no such trend appeared in memory repertoires. The excess sharing between twins in beta out-of-frame sequences was weaker because fewer shared sequences reduced the signal-to-noise ratio. Zero-insertion analyses could be partly confounded by invariant T cells such as MAIT and iNKT, although diverse VJ usage argued against such confounding for most clonotypes. Out-of-frame TCR alpha sequences shared between twins showed an excess of low generation-probability sequences compared with coincidental sharing between unrelated individuals. Because the same donors could not be followed over many years, the conclusions relied on cross-sectional statistical analysis.

Only healthy Caucasian donors were included. There are many counts of this clonotype. The specificity of this receptor is unknown. No much larger clonotype is one base removed from it; base qualities were not supplied. The method behind the library was 5' RACE. The reads were generated on an Illumina HiSeq 2000. Template switching introduced a universal primer binding site; the final cDNA contained a unique molecular identifier, enabling accurate counting of TCR cDNA molecules. First-strand cDNA for TCR alpha and beta chains was synthesized from specific primers in the conserved constant-segment region. To control for contamination, every cDNA library carried two barcodes: a SMART-Mk sample barcode plus Illumina barcodes. Two successive PCR steps introduced TruSeq adapter sequences along with Illumina sample barcodes. The Illumina HiSeq platform was used with custom primers to sequence TCR alpha and beta cDNA libraries. The original pipeline was this. Unique molecular identifiers were extracted from raw reads with MiGEC, and CDR3 positions were determined with MiXCR. For each individual, recombination models were inferred using an EM algorithm with the repgenHMM and IGoR tools. The analysis of shared clonotypes was done with the tcR package in R, with sharing normalized by the product of cloneset sizes. To study raw recombination without the effects of thymic and clonal selection, out-of-frame nonproductive sequences were analyzed. TCRdb ran its own pipeline on the public reads, namely fastp trimming at Q25 and MiXCR clone calling, and kept in-frame beta chains. Rows merge per CDR3 protein into single entries with the most common DNA and genes. The V and J calls come from TCRdb's annotation, not from the publication. The sample table contains 1.5 million to 2 million distinct CDR3 sequences; only one count was recorded for roughly 35% of them. The ten largest clones represent less than 0.35% of the sample.

V is trimmed back by 0 bases and J by 4 bases, and the junction contains 2 bases that no gene match accounts for. The CDR3 measures 14 amino acids from cysteine to phenylalanine. The CDR3 DNA has 42 bases and is translated from base 1. In the germline V gene, CDR1 corresponds to SGHRS and CDR2 to YFSETQ. The specimen sequenced was cord blood. This receptor was taken from a newborn girl in good health. The rearranged segments are TRBV5-1 and TRBJ2-7; 9 bases in between match TRBD2. DNA sequence: TGCGCCAGCAGCTTGGTAGCGGGAGAATACGAGCAGTACTTC. This gives the protein CASSLVAGEYEQYF.